This is a list of T cell receptor beta chains from one sample in a study of shared clonotypes between healthy human individuals. This table comes from immunoSEQ multiplex PCR, and its TCRdb copy is limited to in-frame clones, with some not included. Of roughly 1,500,000 clones in the sample, roughly 98% were seen once. The sequenced sample was naive CD4+ T cells sorted from blood. Source of these receptors: a man between 25 and 39 years old in good health. Both conserved end residues are part of each CDR3. A D gene is named only where the DNA matches it firmly. The size entry is marked missing in some rows and otherwise reads once, few, many or a size class.

j_call clone_size v_call d_call cdr3_nt cdr3_aa
TRBJ2-1 - TRBV19 - TGTGCCAGTAGTAAGGGGGGAGGGCTGTTCAATGAGCAGTTCTTC CASSKGGGLFNEQFF
TRBJ2-7 - TRBV29-1 TRBD2 TGCAGCGTTTCTAGCGGGAGCCCCTACGAGCAGTACTTC CSVSSGSPYEQYF
TRBJ1-5 - TRBV6-6 - TGTGCCAGTGTAGAGGGGAGCAATCAGCCCCAGCATTTT CASVEGSNQPQHF
TRBJ2-1 - TRBV5-4 TRBD2 TGTGCCAGCAACGCAGCGGGAGTGTCCTACAATGAGCAGTTCTTC CASNAAGVSYNEQFF
TRBJ2-1 - TRBV18 TRBD2 TGTGCCAGCTCACCGCAAACTAGCGGGATTTACAATGAGCAGTTCTTC CASSPQTSGIYNEQFF
TRBJ1-5 - TRBV6-6 - TGTGCCAGCAGTTACGTCAGTCAGCCCCAGCATTTT CASSYVSQPQHF
TRBJ2-1 - TRBV2 - TGTGCCAGCAGTGAATCCCGCGCCCCGCGGGCGTACAATGAGCAGTTCTTC CASSESRAPRAYNEQFF
TRBJ1-5 - TRBV2 TRBD1 TGTGCCAGCAGTTTGGGACAGGGAGTCAATCAGCCCCAGCATTTT CASSLGQGVNQPQHF
TRBJ1-2 - TRBV6-1 TRBD1 TGTGCCAGCAGTGCCTTGGCGGGACAGGGAACCTTCTATGGCTACACCTTC CASSALAGQGTFYGYTF
TRBJ2-7 - TRBV6-6 - TGTGCCAGCAGTTACAGGACACGTCTGACGTACGAGCAGTACTTC CASSYRTRLTYEQYF
TRBJ1-1 once TRBV7-2 - TGTGCCAGCAGCTTAGCGGGGCCCTCGGTTGCTGAAGCTTTCTTT CASSLAGPSVAEAFF
TRBJ2-7 - TRBV18 TRBD1 TGTGCCAGCTCACCAGCCGGGACAGGGAACTGGGCCTACGAGCAGTACTTC CASSPAGTGNWAYEQYF
TRBJ1-5 - TRBV6-1 - TGTGCCAGCAGTGAGCTGACAAGAAATAGCAATCAGCCCCAGCATTTT CASSELTRNSNQPQHF
TRBJ2-1 - TRBV6-1 TRBD1 TGTGCCAGCAGTGCCGGACAGGCCGGGGAGCAGTTCTTC CASSAGQAGEQFF
TRBJ2-5 - TRBV7-7 - TGTGCTAGCAGCTTGGCCTCATCACCGGAGACCCAGTACTTC CASSLASSPETQYF
TRBJ2-7 - TRBV20-1 - TGCAGTGCTGTTCGGGTAGACGAGCAGTACTTC CSAVRVDEQYF
TRBJ2-7 - TRBV7-9 - TGTGCCAGCAGCATTTCCGGGGCGGTGGGCGTCGAGCAGTACTTC CASSISGAVGVEQYF
TRBJ1-5 - TRBV28 - TGTGCCAGCACCTCCGGCCCCCGGGGCCTTAATCAGCCCCAGCATTTT CASTSGPRGLNQPQHF
TRBJ2-1 - TRBV5-4 TRBD2 TGTGCCAGCAGCTTACTAGCGGGAACAAACAATGAGCAGTTCTTC CASSLLAGTNNEQFF
TRBJ2-2 - TRBV5-1 - TGCGCCAGCAGCCCGGACACCCAGCCCGGGGAGCTGTTTTTT CASSPDTQPGELFF
TRBJ1-1 - TRBV6-5 - TGTGCCAGCAGTTACTGGGACTTGGGGCCAGGGACTGAAGCTTTCTTT CASSYWDLGPGTEAFF
TRBJ2-5 - TRBV2 - TGTGCCAGCCGGACTGCTTGGGTAGAGACCCAGTACTTC CASRTAWVETQYF
TRBJ2-7 - TRBV5-1 TRBD1 TGCGCCAGCAGCCGCGAGTCATGGAGCCGGGACAGGGCCGACGAGCAGTACTTC CASSRESWSRDRADEQYF
TRBJ2-5 - TRBV19 TRBD2 TGTGCCAGTAGTATAGTGGGAGGGATAGAGACCCAGTACTTC CASSIVGGIETQYF
TRBJ1-1 - TRBV11-2 - TGTGCCAGCAGCTTGAACAGGGTCTCTGAAGCTTTCTTT CASSLNRVSEAFF
TRBJ2-7 - TRBV5-1 - TGCGCCAGCAGCAGCAGGGGCGTTAGCTCCTACGAGCAGTACTTC CASSSRGVSSYEQYF
TRBJ1-2 - TRBV10-2 TRBD1 TGCGCCAGCAGTATCACAGGGGGCTATGGCTACACCTTC CASSITGGYGYTF
TRBJ2-3 - TRBV6-5 - TGTGCCAGCAGTTTCTCCGGGATACAGTATTTT CASSFSGIQYF
TRBJ2-3 - TRBV29-1 TRBD2 TGCAGCGTTGTTCAGCGGGATTTTGGAGATACGCAGTATTTT CSVVQRDFGDTQYF
TRBJ1-1 - TRBV18 - TGTGCCAGCTCACCGGGACCAGGGGACACTGAAGCTTTCTTT CASSPGPGDTEAFF
TRBJ2-7 - TRBV12-5 TRBD2 TGTGCTAGCTTTGGACTAGCGGAATGCTACGAGCAGTACTTC CASFGLAECYEQYF
TRBJ2-7 - TRBV9 - TGTGCCAGCAGCGTAGAAGGGGATCGAAGGCAGTACTTC CASSVEGDRRQYF
TRBJ1-3 - TRBV9 - TGTGCCAGCAGCGCGGGTGGGGCGGCAGGGAGATCTGGAAACACCATATATTTT CASSAGGAAGRSGNTIYF
TRBJ1-1 - TRBV29-1 - TGCAGCGTCCCCCCCGCAGGGCGGAACACTGAAGCTTTCTTT CSVPPAGRNTEAFF
TRBJ1-1 - TRBV18 - TGTGCCAGCTCACCGCATCCAGGGAGCACTGAAGCTTTCTTT CASSPHPGSTEAFF
TRBJ1-2 - TRBV11-2 - TGTGCCAGCAGCCCCCTCCGGGCCGCCGTCGTGGGCTACACCTTC CASSPLRAAVVGYTF
TRBJ2-1 - TRBV5-6 TRBD1 TGTGCCAGCAGCTTGTGGGGGACAGGACTTACAAATGAGCAGTTCTTC CASSLWGTGLTNEQFF
TRBJ2-1 - TRBV5-1 TRBD2 TGCGCCAGCAGCTTGTTAGCGGGGAACAATGAGCAGTTCTTC CASSLLAGNNEQFF
TRBJ2-1 - TRBV7-9 TRBD2 TGTGCCAGCAGCCGGACTAGCGGGAGTATGGAGGATGAGCAGTTCTTC CASSRTSGSMEDEQFF
TRBJ2-7 - TRBV18 - TGTGCCAGCTCACAAACCCCAGGATCCAACGAGCAGTACTTC CASSQTPGSNEQYF